Listed here are 30 T cell receptor beta chains from one sample, sequenced in a study of T cell responses to AZD1222 COVID-19 vaccine. The data were produced by immunoSEQ multiplex PCR, yet TCRdb's version contains in-frame clones alone and is incomplete. The sample has approximately 300,000 clones, roughly 93% seen once. The specimen comprised peripheral blood, sampled 28 days after the second AZD1222 dose. The receptors shown here come from an adult who received the AZD1222 COVID-19 vaccine.

The V call is TRBV11-2, the J call TRBJ1-2; 7 nucleotides match TRBD1. V gave up 5 bases and J gave up 5 bases; unmatched junction bases: 11. This CDR3 comprises 15 residues. Per germline, CDR1 SGHAT and CDR2 FQNNGV. CDR3 in amino acids: CASSPWDRTLYGYTF. The CDR3 nucleotides read TGTGCCAGCAGCCCGTGGGACAGAACCCTTTATGGCTACACCTTC.

The V and J genes are TRBV28 and TRBJ2-3; a weak D match, TRBD2 (6 bases). Germline V lookup: CDR1 MDHEN, CDR2 SYDVKM. V shed 5 bases and J shed 6 bases, with 15 bases lying between them. CDR3 size: 14 residues. CDR3 sequence (DNA): TGTGCCAGCAGTGCTGGGGGAGGCCTTGATACGCAGTATTTT. Translated: CASSAGGGLDTQYF.

This clone was observed once. The rearrangement joins TRBV25-1 to TRBJ1-4; perhaps TRBD1 as D (6 bases). In germline, CDR1 is MGHDK, CDR2 SYGVNS. The CDR3 loop spans 15 amino acids. Trimming took off 4 bases at V and 5 bases at J, with 14 bases between the two ends. Here the CDR3 reads CASSGGGRGNEKLFF. CDR3 bases: TGTGCCAGCAGTGGCGGAGGCAGGGGAAATGAAAAACTGTTTTTT.

This sequence joins TRBV6-1 and TRBJ2-7; D is ambiguous. CDR3 size: 15 residues. V lost 3 bases and J 2 bases, leaving 14 bases between the germline ends. The germline V gene encodes CDR1 MNHNS and CDR2 SASEGT. The CDR3 nucleotides are TGTGCCAGCAGTGAGTTCCACGGTTCCCCCTACGAGCAGTACTTC. Residues: CASSEFHGSPYEQYF.

The chain employs TRBV6-2 or TRBV6-3 and TRBJ1-2; no clear D. Germline V gene data show CDR1 as MNHEY and CDR2 as SVGEGT. This CDR3 has 15 residues. Trimming took 0 bases from V and 8 from J, leaving 16 bases between them. The CDR3 DNA sequence: TGTGCCAGCAGTTACTCGGGCGGGCCCTTCGGGGGCTACACCTTC. This gives the protein CASSYSGGPFGGYTF.

The chain carries TRBV9 and TRBJ1-4; a weak D match, TRBD1 (5 bases). The germline CDR1 and CDR2 sequences are SGDLS and YYNGEE. The CDR3 has 15 amino acids. V dropped 1 base and J dropped 4 bases, with 11 bases sitting between them. The CDR3 bases are TGTGCCAGCAGCGTACCGGGACGGTTTAATGAAAAACTGTTTTTT. Encoded protein: CASSVPGRFNEKLFF.

The V and J genes are TRBV7-6 and TRBJ2-3; 10 bases fit TRBD2. The CDR3 extends over 15 amino acids. V was clipped by 5 bases and J by 4 bases; unmatched bases: 6. From germline, CDR1 is SGHVS and CDR2 FNYEAQ. CDR3 region: CASSKAGGPSDTQYF. DNA for the CDR3: TGTGCCAGCAGCAAAGCGGGGGGGCCGTCAGATACGCAGTATTTT.

The chain combines TRBV19 with TRBJ1-5; D may be TRBD1 (5 bases). CDR1 is LNHDA and CDR2 is SQIVND in the germline V gene (reference sequence). Trimming left V 1 base short and J 4 bases short, with 11 bases between. The CDR3 is made up of 15 amino acids. This CDR3 is CASSIAGGRNQPQHF. The CDR3 DNA is TGTGCCAGTAGTATAGCTGGGGGGAGGAATCAGCCCCAGCATTTT.

The table lists this clone with a count of one. The chain has TRBV9 and TRBJ1-6; tentative D call: TRBD1 (5 bases). The germline CDR1 and CDR2 sequences are SGDLS and YYNGEE. This CDR3 is built from 15 residues. V was cut by 4 bases and J by 7 bases, with 15 bases left in between. Written as DNA, the CDR3 is TGTGCCAGCAGCAGCCGGGACGGACAAAATTCACCCCTCCACTTT. Translated, it gives CASSSRDGQNSPLHF. The full variable domain, rest sourced from reference TRBV9 and TRBJ1-6, is DSGVTQTPKHLITATGQRVTLRCSPRSGDLSVYWYQQSLDQGLQFLIQYYNGEERAKGNILERFSAQQFPDLHSELNLSSLELGDSALYFCASSSRDGQNSPLHFGNGTRLTVT.

The rearrangement joins TRBV4-1 to TRBJ2-3; D gene unclear. Per the germline V gene, CDR1 is MGHRA and CDR2 is YSYEKL. The CDR3 runs 17 residues. Deletions cut 1 base from V and 0 bases from J, with 14 bases between. The CDR3 bases are TGCGCCAGCAGCCAAGGGGCGCTCTTCCGTAGCACAGATACGCAGTATTTT. It encodes CASSQGALFRSTDTQYF.

The chain recombines TRBV27 with TRBJ2-2; possibly TRBD2 for D (7 bases). CDR1 MNHEY and CDR2 SMNVEV come from the germline V gene (reference sequence). The CDR3 runs 15 residues. Trimming left V 4 bases short and J 10 bases short, with 19 bases between. Here the CDR3 reads CASSSLGGGVLELFF. CDR3 in DNA: TGTGCCAGCAGTTCCCTGGGGGGGGGCGTCTTGGAGCTGTTTTTT.

This clone was detected only once. The rearrangement links TRBV3-1 (or the pseudogene TRBV3-2) to TRBJ1-2, with 8 nucleotides matching TRBD1. The CDR3 loop spans 14 amino acids. Per the germline V gene, CDR1 is LGHDT and CDR2 is YNNKEL (reference sequence). The junction had 5 bases not matched to a gene; V was cut back by 2 bases and J by 6 bases. CDR3 DNA: TGTGCCAGCAGCCAAATCCGACAGGGGCATGGCTACACCTTC. Protein: CASSQIRQGHGYTF.

The chain is built from TRBV4-2 and TRBJ1-6; D uncertain. The CDR3 is made up of 16 amino acids. Germline CDR1 and CDR2: LGHNA and YNFKEQ. Trimming took 1 base from V and 5 from J, leaving 12 bases between them. CDR3 loop: CASSQATGADNSPLHF. The CDR3 bases are TGTGCCAGCAGCCAAGCGACGGGCGCGGATAATTCACCCCTCCACTTT.

This chain uses TRBV2 with TRBJ2-7; 9 bases agree with TRBD1. The CDR3 is 15 residues long. Germline V CDR1 and CDR2: SNHLY, FYNNEI. Unmatched junction bases numbered 7, after V lost 3 bases and J lost 4 bases. CDR3 residues: CASSEGGTGRYEQYF. The DNA for the CDR3 is TGTGCCAGCAGTGAGGGGGGGACAGGGCGATACGAGCAGTACTTC. Full variable domain (rest looked up from reference TRBV2 and TRBJ2-7): EPEVTQTPSHQVTQMGQEVILRCVPISNHLYFYWYRQILGQKVEFLVSFYNNEISEKSEIFDDQFSVERPDGSNFTLKIRSTKLEDSAMYFCASSEGGTGRYEQYFGPGTRLTVT.

The chain's CDR3 is CSVGEGVVENGYTF. The CDR3, as DNA: TGCAGCGTTGGGGAGGGGGTCGTTGAAAATGGCTACACCTTC. The rearrangement links TRBV29-1 to TRBJ1-2; D possibly corresponds to TRBD1 (6 bases). CDR1 is SQVTM and CDR2 is ANQGSEA in the germline V gene. The CDR3 spans 14 residues. Deletions cut 4 bases from V and 6 bases from J, with 18 bases between.

V is TRBV7-2 and J is TRBJ1-4; maybe TRBD1 (5 bases). The germline V gene encodes CDR1 SGHTA and CDR2 FQGNSA. The CDR3 has 15 amino acids. Trimming took 5 bases from V and 5 from J, leaving 15 bases between them. CDR3 protein: CASSPGGARNEKLFF. In DNA form, the CDR3 reads TGTGCCAGCAGCCCCGGAGGGGCCAGGAATGAAAAACTGTTTTTT.

The gene calls are TRBV19 and TRBJ1-2; 10 bases map to TRBD1. The germline gives CDR1 LNHDA, CDR2 SQIVND (reference sequence). After removal of 9 bases from V and 5 bases from J, the junction contained 6 bases not matched to a gene. The CDR3 is 13 amino acids. CDR3 amino acids: CASRQGAGYGYTF. CDR3 in DNA: TGTGCCAGCCGACAGGGGGCAGGGTATGGCTACACCTTC. Using reference TRBV19 and TRBJ1-2 for the parts outside the CDR3, the full variable domain is DGGITQSPKYLFRKEGQNVTLSCEQNLNHDAMYWYRQDPGQGLRLIYYSQIVNDFQKGDIAEGYSVSREKKESFPLTVTSAQKNPTAFYLCASRQGAGYGYTFGSGTRLTVV.

The CDR3 region has the DNA TGCAGTGCTCCAGGGGCCTATGGCTACACCTTC. Protein product: CSAPGAYGYTF. The chain combines TRBV20-1 with TRBJ1-2; perhaps TRBD1 as D (6 bases). The CDR3 totals 11 residues. The germline gives CDR1 DFQATT, CDR2 SNEGSKA (reference sequence). The germline V and J ends were trimmed by 5 bases and 4 bases, with 8 bases remaining between them.

The rearrangement links TRBV10-3 to TRBJ1-6; D is undetermined. The CDR3 covers 14 residues. V was pared by 9 bases and J by 0 bases, with 9 bases between. Germline lookup yields CDR1 ENHRY and CDR2 SYGVKD. CDR3 in amino acids: CAISASSYNSPLHF. The CDR3 DNA sequence: TGTGCCATTTCGGCTAGCTCCTATAATTCACCCCTCCACTTT.

The chain couples TRBV6-5 to TRBJ1-4; 8 nucleotides align to TRBD1. Germline CDR1 and CDR2: MNHEY and SVGAGI. The CDR3 extends over 13 amino acids. The V gene end was trimmed by 6 bases and the J gene end by 8 bases; junction bases not matched to a gene: 5. The CDR3 DNA follows: TGTGCCAGCAGACCGACAGGGGAAGAAAAACTGTTTTTT. This sequence encodes CASRPTGEEKLFF.

This chain joins TRBV27 and TRBJ2-7; a possible D gene is TRBD2 (5 bases). The V gene's germline CDR1 is MNHEY and CDR2 SMNVEV (reference sequence). The V and J ends lost 0 bases and 0 bases respectively, with 12 bases between them. The CDR3 sequence is 16 residues long. For the CDR3, the DNA is TGTGCCAGCAGTTTATCATTCGGGGATAGCTCCTACGAGCAGTACTTC. Its translation: CASSLSFGDSSYEQYF.

This chain links TRBV6-1 with TRBJ1-2, with 7 nucleotides matching TRBD1. V lost 1 base, J lost 7 bases, and 6 bases stayed unmatched. The length of the CDR3 is 14 residues. CDR1 and CDR2 from the germline V gene are MNHNS and SASEGT. The CDR3 here is CASSEEGGASGYTF. CDR3 coding DNA: TGTGCCAGCAGTGAAGAAGGGGGCGCGAGTGGCTACACCTTC.

This clone appeared once. The chain has TRBV19 and TRBJ1-4; 8 bases agree with TRBD1. CDR1 and CDR2 (germline): LNHDA, SQIVND (reference sequence). CDR3 length equals 18 residues. The V and J ends lost 5 bases and 6 bases, in that order; junction bases with no gene match: 17. The CDR3 nucleotides read TGTGCCAGTAGTCCCATCAGGACAGGGAAAGGGGGCGATGAAAAACTGTTTTTT. The encoded protein is CASSPIRTGKGGDEKLFF.

The chain joins TRBV5-1 to TRBJ2-7, with a tentative D call TRBD1 (6 bases). V was shortened by 1 base and J by 1 base, with 12 bases between the two germline ends. The CDR3 loop spans 15 amino acids. Germline loops: CDR1 SGHRS, CDR2 YFSETQ. The CDR3 loop reads CASSLLRDTSYEQYF. CDR3 bases: TGCGCCAGCAGCTTGCTCCGGGACACTTCCTACGAGCAGTACTTC.

This clone was seen only a few times. The CDR3 sequence: CASSRDGSGELFF. The CDR3 bases are TGTGCCAGCAGCCGGGACGGTAGCGGGGAGCTGTTTTTT. The V and J genes are TRBV7-3 and TRBJ2-2; D could derive from TRBD1 or TRBD2 (5 bases each). Trimming pared 5 bases from V and 7 bases from J, leaving 11 bases between. This CDR3 has 13 residues. CDR1 and CDR2 from the germline V gene are SGHTA and FQGTGA.

CDR3 residues: CASRTGGDYGYTF. The CDR3 nucleotides read TGTGCCAGCAGGACAGGGGGGGACTATGGCTACACCTTC. The rearrangement uses TRBV27 and TRBJ1-2; 9 positions match TRBD1. The germline gives CDR1 MNHEY, CDR2 SMNVEV (reference sequence). This CDR3 contains 13 residues. V was pared by 6 bases and J by 3 bases, with 2 bases of the junction left unmatched.

The chain joins TRBV6-5 to TRBJ2-7, with TRBD2 identical over 10 bases. CDR1 is MNHEY, CDR2 SVGAGI, per germline. Trimming removed 0 bases from V and 4 bases from J; junction bases left unmatched: 3. This CDR3 spans 15 amino acids. The CDR3 is CASSYSSGGLYEQYF. The CDR3 DNA reads as TGTGCCAGCAGTTACTCTAGCGGGGGGCTTTACGAGCAGTACTTC.

The gene calls are TRBV28 and TRBJ2-5, with a weak D call TRBD2 (6 bases). Trimming cost V 4 bases and J 5 bases, with 8 bases left between them. This CDR3 comprises 12 residues. CDR1 and CDR2 from the germline V gene are MDHEN and SYDVKM. This chain's CDR3 is CASSWDSETQYF. The CDR3 DNA follows: TGTGCCAGCAGTTGGGACTCCGAGACCCAGTACTTC.

This rearrangement joins TRBV28 to TRBJ2-2; the D gene is possibly TRBD2 (7 bases). The CDR3 covers 16 residues. The V end was cut by 7 bases, the J end by 4 bases, with 19 bases between. The germline gives CDR1 MDHEN, CDR2 SYDVKM. This CDR3 is CASTLGGGPRTGELFF. The CDR3 DNA is TGTGCCAGCACCTTAGGGGGGGGTCCGCGCACCGGGGAGCTGTTTTTT.

The chain links TRBV3-1 (or the pseudogene TRBV3-2) to TRBJ2-5; maybe TRBD1 (5 bases). The V gene's germline CDR1 is LGHDT and CDR2 YNNKEL (reference sequence). The CDR3 sequence is 15 residues long. Trimming took off 0 bases at V and 6 bases at J, with 14 bases between the two ends. CDR3 residues: CASSQDSGLVQTQYF. The CDR3 region has the DNA TGTGCCAGCAGCCAAGACTCAGGGCTCGTCCAGACCCAGTACTTC.